This entry is about one T cell receptor beta chain. What it recognizes is unknown. The record originates from a study of T cell repertoires in cytomegalovirus infection. TCRdb ran MiXCR on the reads and lists one entry per CDR3 protein. The table records about 770,000 distinct CDR3 sequences, 29% of them present only once. CDR3 size: 12 residues. Germline V gene lookup returns CDR1 SGHVS and CDR2 FNYEAQ. V lost 1 base, J lost 10 bases, and 10 bases lay in between. The chain recombines TRBV7-6 with TRBJ2-5; D is perhaps TRBD1 (5 bases). The specimen comprised cultured CD8+ T cells from PBMCs, sampled from culture after CMV antigen stimulation. The clonotype originates from a human donor in good health (CMV status not recorded). Some clones in this sample may be carry-over from other donors' samples. The CDR3 DNA reads as TGTGCCAGCAGCTTAGGGGGCCCTGACCAGTACTTC. The encoded protein is CASSLGGPDQYF.